This TCR beta chain was documented in a study of CD8 T cells in ankylosing spondylitis. V dropped 4 bases and J dropped 3 bases, with 12 bases sitting between them. CDR1 DFQATT and CDR2 SNEGSKA come from the germline V gene (reference sequence). The CDR3 sequence is 13 residues long. As concerns this clonotype: Antigen: not known.

Researchers built TCR beta libraries using quantitative 5'-RACE with molecular barcodes. TCRdb reprocessed the 5' RACE reads via MiXCR and lists one record per CDR3 protein. The sample holds some 120,000 distinct CDR3 sequences, approximately 14% seen once. Study-wide findings and caveats: Previous work reported some of these motif variants in the synovial fluid and blood of reactive arthritis. A TCR beta motif of 8 or 9 highly homologous variants appeared characteristic of ankylosing spondylitis blood.

The V call is TRBV20-1, the J call TRBJ1-2, with TRBD1 as a possible D gene (5 bases). Sequencing was done on a sample of blood, either unsorted or a sorted T cell fraction (not recorded which). This clonotype was sampled from a female donor with ankylosing spondylitis or in good health (not recorded which). DNA for the CDR3: TGCAGTGCTACGTCCGGGGGGGACTATGGCTACACCTTC. As protein: CSATSGGDYGYTF.